Following are 19 T cell receptor beta chains from one sample sequenced in a study of blood T cell repertoires in COVID-19. The protocol was immunoSEQ multiplex PCR, while the TCRdb copy is restricted to in-frame clones and leaves out a portion. The profile shows a few hundred thousand clones, 70% to 90% of them singletons. Material: peripheral blood. These receptors were obtained from a woman aged 25 to 39 with COVID-19, enrolled during active disease.

V and J are TRBV4-3 and TRBJ2-1, with D possibly matching TRBD2 (5 bases). Germline CDR1 LGHNA, CDR2 YSLEER. CDR3 size: 15 residues. V lost 4 bases, J lost 7 bases, and 17 bases lay in between. The CDR3 region is CASSPTRSSTNEQFF. The CDR3, as DNA: TGCGCCAGCAGCCCAACTAGAAGTAGTACAAATGAGCAGTTCTTC.

V gene TRBV4-3 combines with J gene TRBJ1-4; D may be TRBD1 (5 bases). V lost 1 base, J lost 7 bases, and 16 bases lay in between. The CDR3 extends over 16 amino acids. Germline values: CDR1 LGHNA, CDR2 YSLEER. The CDR3 region is CASSQVNGREGEKLFF. CDR3 nucleotides: TGCGCCAGCAGCCAAGTTAACGGCAGGGAAGGTGAAAAACTGTTTTTT.

The chain uses TRBV11-3 and TRBJ2-1; 7 nucleotides match TRBD1. The CDR3 extends over 15 amino acids. Germline values: CDR1 SGHNT, CDR2 YENEEA. Losses at the gene ends were 5 bases for V and 4 bases for J; bases not matched to a gene: 8. The CDR3 spells CASSRGQSLYNEQFF. The CDR3, as DNA: TGTGCCAGCAGCCGGGGACAGTCCTTATACAATGAGCAGTTCTTC.

This clone was detected once. The V gene is TRBV4-3, the J gene TRBJ1-2, with TRBD1 as a possible D gene (5 bases). Trimming cost V 5 bases and J 14 bases, with 24 bases left between them. The CDR3 runs to 14 residues. Germline CDR1 is LGHNA and CDR2 is YSLEER. The CDR3 reads CASSNYHPGSAKTF. The CDR3 region has the DNA TGCGCCAGCAGCAACTATCATCCAGGGTCCGCGAAGACCTTC.

The chain couples TRBV7-8 to TRBJ2-7, with TRBD1 matching over 9 bases. V lost 5 bases, J lost 4 bases, and 6 bases stayed unmatched. CDR1 and CDR2 (germline): SGHVS, FQNEAQ. The CDR3 runs to 14 residues. The CDR3 DNA sequence: TGTGCCAGCAGCCCCTGGGACAGGGAGTACGAGCAGTACTTC. As protein: CASSPWDREYEQYF.

The J gene is TRBJ1-1, the V gene TRBV18; no clear D. Germline V gives CDR1 KGHSH, CDR2 LQKENI. The CDR3 spans 16 residues. The V gene lost 3 bases and the J gene lost 4 bases, with 18 bases spanning the gap. CDR3 sequence: CASSPRNPPGGTEAFF. For the CDR3, the DNA is TGTGCCAGCTCACCGCGAAACCCCCCGGGTGGCACTGAAGCTTTCTTT.

The genes are TRBV2 and TRBJ2-3, with 8 bases identical to TRBD2. V gave up 1 base and J gave up 8 bases; unmatched junction bases: 5. The CDR3 consists of 14 residues. The germline CDR1 and CDR2 sequences are SNHLY and FYNNEI. CDR3: CASSEERELGTQYF. The CDR3 DNA follows: TGTGCCAGCAGTGAAGAGCGGGAGTTGGGTACGCAGTATTTT.

This clone was observed a single time. The V gene is TRBV7-2, the J gene TRBJ1-2; 8 bases are a match to TRBD1. The V gene end was trimmed by 5 bases and the J gene end by 3 bases; junction bases not matched to a gene: 5. CDR3 length: 14 residues. In germline, CDR1 is SGHTA, CDR2 FQGNSA. The chain's CDR3 is CASSTQTGDYGYTF. CDR3 in DNA: TGTGCCAGCAGCACGCAGACAGGGGACTATGGCTACACCTTC.

The rearrangement uses TRBV27 and TRBJ1-4; D may be TRBD1 (5 bases). V was cut by 4 bases and J by 3 bases, with 12 bases left in between. This CDR3 is 15 amino acids long. Per germline, CDR1 MNHEY and CDR2 SMNVEV (reference sequence). Written as DNA, the CDR3 is TGTGCCAGCAGTTCCGCGGGGCCTTCTAATGAAAAACTGTTTTTT. Its translation is CASSSAGPSNEKLFF. Combining the CDR3 with reference TRBV27 and TRBJ1-4 gives the whole variable domain EAQVTQNPRYLITVTGKKLTVTCSQNMNHEYMSWYRQDPGLGLRQIYYSMNVEVTDKGDVPEGYKVSRKEKRNFPLILESPSPNQTSLYFCASSSAGPSNEKLFFGSGTQLSVL.

The chain links TRBV7-9 to TRBJ1-1; possibly TRBD1 for D (5 bases). Germline CDR1 is SEHNR and CDR2 is FQNEAQ (reference sequence). This CDR3 has 13 residues. Trimming shortened V by 0 bases and J by 4 bases, and 6 bases separated the two germline ends. The CDR3 DNA reads as TGTGCCAGCAGCTTAGCTGGGGCCACTGAAGCTTTCTTT. Encoded protein: CASSLAGATEAFF.

J is TRBJ2-5 and V is TRBV7-2; the match to TRBD1 covers 11 bases. V lost 5 bases, J lost 6 bases, and 5 bases stayed unmatched. The CDR3 has 14 residues. Per the germline V gene, CDR1 is SGHTA and CDR2 is FQGNSA. The CDR3 region is CASSPGQGAQTQYF. The DNA of the CDR3 is TGTGCCAGCAGCCCCGGACAGGGGGCGCAGACCCAGTACTTC.

The genes are TRBV19 and TRBJ2-2; D perhaps matches TRBD2 (6 bases). The CDR3 totals 14 residues. Germline CDR1 LNHDA, CDR2 SQIVND (reference sequence). V was trimmed by 6 bases and J by 0 bases, leaving 8 bases between them. This chain's CDR3 is CASSGSANTGELFF. The CDR3 DNA reads TGTGCCAGTAGCGGGAGTGCGAACACCGGGGAGCTGTTTTTT.

The chain recombines TRBV27 with TRBJ1-4; possibly TRBD1 for D (5 bases). V lost 4 bases and J lost 2, with 8 bases in between. CDR1 and CDR2 (germline): MNHEY, SMNVEV (reference sequence). The CDR3 totals 14 residues. The CDR3 region has the DNA TGTGCCAGCAGTTCAGGGATGACTAATGAAAAACTGTTTTTT. Encoded protein: CASSSGMTNEKLFF.

V and J are TRBV9 and TRBJ2-3; TRBD2 aligns across 10 bases. CDR3 length equals 15 residues. V lost 4 bases, J lost 0 bases, and 2 bases stayed unmatched. Germline V lookup: CDR1 SGDLS, CDR2 YYNGEE. The CDR3 spells CASSFSGRSTDTQYF. In DNA, the CDR3 is TGTGCCAGCAGCTTTAGCGGGAGGAGCACAGATACGCAGTATTTT.

The rearrangement uses TRBV5-4 and TRBJ2-7; no clear D. V lost 3 bases, J lost 0 bases, and 4 bases lay in between. There are 12 residues in the CDR3. Germline V gives CDR1 SGHNT, CDR2 YYREEE (reference sequence). The CDR3 protein is CASSWSSYEQYF. Written as DNA, the CDR3 is TGTGCCAGCAGCTGGAGCTCCTACGAGCAGTACTTC. Using reference TRBV5-4 and TRBJ2-7 for the parts outside the CDR3, the full variable domain is ETGVTQSPTHLIKTRGQQVTLRCSSQSGHNTVSWYQQALGQGPQFIFQYYREEENGRGNFPPRFSGLQFPNYSSELNVNALELDDSALYLCASSWSSYEQYFGPGTRLTVT.

This clone was seen a handful of times. The V gene is TRBV14, the J gene TRBJ2-1; 9 bases line up with TRBD2. The ends lost 8 bases at V and 5 bases at J; junction bases unmatched: 13. The V gene's germline CDR1 is SGHDN and CDR2 FVKESK. This CDR3 is 16 amino acids long. The CDR3 is CASQKAGGPGDNEQFF. DNA for the CDR3: TGTGCCAGCCAGAAGGCGGGAGGGCCGGGGGACAATGAGCAGTTCTTC.

The V gene is TRBV6-2 or TRBV6-3, the J gene TRBJ2-1; 11 nucleotides match TRBD1. From germline, CDR1 is MNHEY and CDR2 SVGEGT. V was pared by 6 bases and J by 7 bases, with 8 bases of the junction left unmatched. The CDR3 has 15 amino acids. CDR3 sequence: CASSPGQGVPNEQFF. The CDR3 DNA sequence: TGTGCCAGCAGCCCGGGACAGGGGGTCCCTAATGAGCAGTTCTTC.

In this sample, this clone turned up a few times. This rearrangement joins TRBV15 to TRBJ2-2; no reliable D call. V was trimmed by 1 base and J by 5 bases, leaving 5 bases between them. This CDR3 has 13 amino acids. The germline V gene encodes CDR1 LNHNV and CDR2 YYDKDF (reference sequence). CDR3 amino acids: CATSRAQTGELFF. As DNA, the CDR3 is TGTGCCACCAGCAGAGCCCAGACCGGGGAGCTGTTTTTT.

As regards this clone: Additional DNA sequences in this sample encode the identical CDR3. The rearrangement links TRBV4-3 to TRBJ1-2; TRBD1 agrees at 7 bases. The V and J ends lost 0 bases and 0 bases, in that order; junction bases with no gene match: 1. Germline V gene data show CDR1 as LGHNA and CDR2 as YSLEER. This CDR3 spans 15 amino acids. The CDR3, as DNA: TGCGCCAGCAGCCAAGAAGGGACAGCTAACTATGGCTACACCTTC. This translates into CASSQEGTANYGYTF.